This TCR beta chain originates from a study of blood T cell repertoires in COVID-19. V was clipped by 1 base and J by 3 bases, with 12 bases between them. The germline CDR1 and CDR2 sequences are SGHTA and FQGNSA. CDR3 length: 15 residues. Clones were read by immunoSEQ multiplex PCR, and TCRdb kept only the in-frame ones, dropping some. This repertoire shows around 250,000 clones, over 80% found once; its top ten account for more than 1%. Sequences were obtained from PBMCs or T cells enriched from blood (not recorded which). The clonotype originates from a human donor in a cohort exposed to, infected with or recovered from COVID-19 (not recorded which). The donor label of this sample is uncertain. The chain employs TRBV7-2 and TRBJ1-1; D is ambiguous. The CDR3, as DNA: TGTGCCAGCAGCTTAGACTGGAGGAGGGACACTGAAGCTTTCTTT. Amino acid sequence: CASSLDWRRDTEAFF.